The rows below give T cell receptor beta chains drawn from one sample of a study of shared T cell receptors in the human thymus. Sequencing used immunoSEQ multiplex PCR; TCRdb keeps in-frame clones, though not all of them. The data show 600,000 or so clones, about 89% seen once. The same data also went into a second study, on human thymus T cells.

Specimen: thymocytes. These receptors were collected from a boy in the first two years of life with a congenital heart defect. Both conserved end residues are part of each CDR3. The order of the fields is clone size, D gene, V gene, J gene, CDR3 protein, CDR3 DNA. D genes are given only for firm matches. A row's size may be missing; if present it is once, few, many or a size class.

size: .
D: TRBD1
V: TRBV13
J: TRBJ2-3
CDR3: CASSPRRQGPFNTDTQYF
DNA: TGTGCCAGCAGCCCACGGAGACAGGGCCCCTTTAACACAGATACGCAGTATTTT

size: .
D: .
V: TRBV7-6
J: TRBJ2-7
CDR3: CASSLITGYREQYF
DNA: TGTGCCAGCAGCCTGATTACAGGGTATCGCGAGCAGTACTTC

size: .
D: .
V: TRBV19
J: TRBJ1-5
CDR3: CASRGQPQHF
DNA: TGTGCCAGCAGGGGTCAGCCCCAGCATTTT

size: .
D: .
V: TRBV11-2
J: TRBJ2-2
CDR3: CASSLRCGLANTGELFF
DNA: TGTGCCAGCAGCTTGCGGTGTGGACTCGCGAACACCGGGGAGCTGTTTTTT

size: once
D: TRBD1
V: TRBV6-5
J: TRBJ2-7
CDR3: CASSPIDRGEQYF
DNA: TGTGCCAGCAGCCCTATTGACAGGGGCGAGCAGTACTTC

size: .
D: .
V: TRBV12-5
J: TRBJ2-3
CDR3: CASGVNRSGTQYF
DNA: TGTGCTAGTGGAGTTAACCGCTCCGGTACGCAGTATTTT

size: .
D: .
V: TRBV6-1
J: TRBJ2-2
CDR3: CASSEVVWQGKAGELFF
DNA: TGTGCCAGCAGTGAAGTTGTTTGGCAGGGGAAGGCCGGGGAGCTGTTTTTT

size: .
D: TRBD1
V: TRBV6-5
J: TRBJ2-3
CDR3: CASSPTGDDDTQYF
DNA: TGTGCCAGCAGCCCTACAGGGGACGACGATACGCAGTATTTT

size: .
D: TRBD2
V: TRBV13
J: TRBJ2-1
CDR3: CASSLAGDSSYNEQFF
DNA: TGTGCCAGCAGCCTAGCGGGGGATTCCTCCTACAATGAGCAGTTCTTC

size: .
D: .
V: TRBV28
J: TRBJ1-6
CDR3: CASSFRGSYNSPLHF
DNA: TGTGCCAGCAGTTTCCGGGGGTCCTATAATTCACCCCTCCACTTT

size: .
D: .
V: TRBV5-6
J: TRBJ2-1
CDR3: CASSDNQNRELLEQFF
DNA: TGTGCCAGCAGCGATAACCAAAACAGGGAATTGCTTGAGCAGTTCTTC

size: .
D: TRBD1
V: TRBV28
J: TRBJ2-7
CDR3: CASSLRGTGWGEQYF
DNA: TGTGCCAGCAGTTTAAGGGGGACAGGGTGGGGCGAGCAGTACTTC

size: .
D: .
V: TRBV2
J: TRBJ1-4
CDR3: CASSEGGREGEKLFF
DNA: TGTGCCAGCAGTGAAGGCGGCAGGGAGGGAGAAAAACTGTTTTTT

size: .
D: .
V: TRBV5-5
J: TRBJ1-2
CDR3: CASSYHTGRNPCCYTF
DNA: TGTGCCAGCAGCTACCATACAGGGCGCAACCCCTGTTGCTACACCTTC

size: few
D: .
V: TRBV19
J: TRBJ1-3
CDR3: CASSIRPLSSGNTIYF
DNA: TGTGCCAGTAGTATTCGCCCCCTGAGCTCTGGAAACACCATATATTTT

size: .
D: TRBD1
V: TRBV7-2
J: TRBJ1-1
CDR3: CASTGQGDGTEAFF
DNA: TGTGCCAGCACCGGTCAGGGGGACGGCACTGAAGCTTTCTTT

size: .
D: TRBD2
V: TRBV28
J: TRBJ2-1
CDR3: CASSPSGNSYNEQFF
DNA: TGTGCCAGCAGTCCTAGCGGTAACTCCTACAATGAGCAGTTCTTC

size: .
D: TRBD2
V: TRBV30
J: TRBJ2-2
CDR3: CAGSVSGGGTGELFF
DNA: TGTGCCGGGAGTGTTAGCGGGGGGGGGACCGGGGAGCTGTTTTTT

size: .
D: .
V: TRBV5-1
J: TRBJ1-4
CDR3: CASSRDFSNEKLFF
DNA: TGCGCCAGCAGCCGGGACTTCAGTAATGAAAAACTGTTTTTT

size: few
D: .
V: TRBV18
J: TRBJ2-7
CDR3: CASSPPAAGQSGEQYF
DNA: TGTGCCAGCTCACCACCGGCTGCAGGCCAAAGCGGCGAGCAGTACTTC

size: .
D: .
V: TRBV5-1
J: TRBJ2-7
CDR3: CASSFGIAGPHYEQYF
DNA: TGCGCCAGCAGCTTCGGTATTGCGGGACCACACTACGAGCAGTACTTC

size: .
D: TRBD1
V: TRBV6-5
J: TRBJ1-2
CDR3: CASRRPSGTAIGYTF
DNA: TGTGCCAGCAGACGCCCCTCCGGGACAGCTATCGGCTACACCTTC

size: .
D: TRBD1
V: TRBV15
J: TRBJ1-2
CDR3: CATSSHGQGAPSLSAHYGYTF
DNA: TGTGCCACCAGCAGTCATGGACAGGGGGCTCCTTCTCTATCTGCCCACTATGGCTACACCTTC

size: .
D: TRBD1
V: TRBV2
J: TRBJ1-2
CDR3: CASSERSGTGGSYGYTF
DNA: TGTGCCAGCAGTGAAAGGTCGGGCACAGGGGGATCCTATGGCTACACCTTC

size: .
D: .
V: TRBV15
J: TRBJ2-3
CDR3: CAIHLTDTQYF
DNA: TGTGCCATACACCTCACAGATACGCAGTATTTT

size: .
D: TRBD1
V: TRBV25-1
J: TRBJ1-5
CDR3: CASSLGQDNQPQHF
DNA: TGTGCCAGCAGCCTAGGACAGGACAATCAGCCCCAGCATTTT

size: .
D: .
V: TRBV10-2
J: TRBJ1-3
CDR3: CASSGELLSGNTIYF
DNA: TGCGCCAGCAGTGGGGAGCTACTCTCTGGAAACACCATATATTTT

size: .
D: TRBD1
V: TRBV7-9
J: TRBJ2-7
CDR3: CASSLVVWGPYRGLYF
DNA: TGTGCCAGCAGCTTAGTCGTCTGGGGGCCCTACAGGGGGCTGTACTTC

size: .
D: .
V: TRBV4-3
J: TRBJ2-1
CDR3: CASSLMGREQFF
DNA: TGCGCCAGCAGTTTAATGGGGCGGGAGCAGTTCTTC

size: .
D: .
V: TRBV27
J: TRBJ1-1
CDR3: CASSSRQVTEAFF
DNA: TGTGCCAGCAGTTCCAGACAGGTCACTGAAGCTTTCTTT

size: .
D: .
V: TRBV6-5
J: TRBJ1-4
CDR3: CASSYSRHCKLFF
DNA: TGTGCCAGCAGTTACTCGAGACATTGCAAACTGTTTTTT

size: once
D: .
V: TRBV7-6
J: TRBJ2-2
CDR3: CASSATRAGELFF
DNA: TGTGCCAGCAGCGCGACCAGGGCCGGGGAGCTGTTTTTT

size: .
D: TRBD1
V: TRBV6-1
J: TRBJ1-1
CDR3: CASSGTGGSGNTEAFF
DNA: TGTGCCAGCAGTGGGACAGGGGGCTCTGGGAACACTGAAGCTTTCTTT

size: .
D: .
V: TRBV20-1
J: TRBJ2-7
CDR3: CSARPKEGQYF
DNA: TGCAGTGCTCGTCCCAAAGAGGGGCAGTACTTC

size: .
D: TRBD1
V: TRBV5-1
J: TRBJ2-5
CDR3: CASSLGTGGETQYF
DNA: TGCGCCAGCAGCTTGGGCACAGGGGGGGAGACCCAGTACTTC

size: .
D: .
V: TRBV4-2
J: TRBJ1-4
CDR3: CASSLRLANEKLFF
DNA: TGTGCCAGCAGTTTGCGGTTGGCTAATGAAAAACTGTTTTTT

size: .
D: TRBD1
V: TRBV5-1
J: TRBJ2-5
CDR3: CASSLASDRGMETQYF
DNA: TGCGCCAGCAGCTTGGCCTCCGACAGGGGGATGGAGACCCAGTACTTC

size: once
D: .
V: TRBV4-1
J: TRBJ2-7
CDR3: CASSQRPPMRRVQEKQYF
DNA: TGCGCCAGCAGCCAACGCCCCCCAATGAGGAGGGTCCAAGAGAAGCAGTACTTC

size: .
D: TRBD1
V: TRBV5-6
J: TRBJ2-5
CDR3: CASSLISWARGQETQYF
DNA: TGTGCCAGCAGCTTGATTTCCTGGGCCAGGGGGCAAGAGACCCAGTACTTC

size: .
D: .
V: TRBV5-6
J: TRBJ2-2
CDR3: CASSLATSPGANTGELFF
DNA: TGTGCCAGCAGCTTGGCGACTTCACCAGGGGCCAACACCGGGGAGCTGTTTTTT

size: .
D: .
V: TRBV12-5
J: TRBJ1-5
CDR3: CASGLVRGNSQPQHF
DNA: TGTGCTAGTGGTTTGGTACGAGGGAATAGTCAGCCCCAGCATTTT

size: .
D: TRBD2
V: TRBV13
J: TRBJ2-7
CDR3: CASSPSPTSGSGRYEQYF
DNA: TGTGCCAGCAGCCCCTCCCCAACTAGCGGGAGTGGGAGATACGAGCAGTACTTC

size: .
D: .
V: TRBV4-3
J: TRBJ2-7
CDR3: CASSQGFPGEYLYEQYF
DNA: TGCGCCAGCAGCCAAGGATTTCCGGGGGAGTACCTCTACGAGCAGTACTTC

size: .
D: TRBD1
V: TRBV10-3
J: TRBJ2-3
CDR3: CAIRDITGQATDTQYF
DNA: TGTGCCATCAGAGATATTACGGGACAGGCGACAGATACGCAGTATTTT

size: .
D: .
V: TRBV14
J: TRBJ1-2
CDR3: CASSPTETPNYGYTF
DNA: TGTGCCAGCAGCCCGACAGAAACCCCAAACTATGGCTACACCTTC

size: .
D: TRBD2
V: TRBV28
J: TRBJ2-1
CDR3: CASSSPNRLAGDSYNEQFF
DNA: TGTGCCAGCAGTTCTCCAAACCGACTAGCGGGAGACTCCTACAATGAGCAGTTCTTC